This entry describes one TCR beta chain. This sample is drawn from a study of blood T cell repertoires in COVID-19. Study background: From the United States, Italy and Spain came samples of acute and convalescent COVID-19. PBMCs, B-cell-depleted T cells, or T cells were the source of the cDNA or gDNA that made up the material.

This CDR3 region has 12 residues. V lost 5 bases, J lost 12 bases, and 6 bases stayed unmatched. In the original workflow: Amplification from reference gene primers served as the basis for estimated nucleated cell counts. This table comes from immunoSEQ multiplex PCR, and its TCRdb copy is limited to in-frame clones, with some not included. V, J and clone size are those of that table, while D and trimming were read from the DNA. This table holds 130,000 or so clones, around 85% found once. The specimen was peripheral blood. This chain uses TRBV12-3 or TRBV12-4 with TRBJ2-1; 8 bases line up with TRBD1. This sequence was found in an elderly woman with acute or convalescent COVID-19. Written as DNA, the CDR3 is TGTGCCAGCAGTGCACCCGACAGGGGGCAGTTCTTC. This encodes CASSAPDRGQFF.